This paragraph reports one T cell receptor (beta chain). Its antigen is unidentified. This may be a read error: a much more frequent sequence differs by one nucleotide. RNA and DNA were co-extracted from about 20-30 mg of unsorted bulk tissue. Tumor samples each held over 80% viable tumor cells. This entry is derived from a study of tumor-infiltrating lymphocytes in primary liver carcinoma. Findings of the study overall: In tumor-adjacent and tumor-blood pairs, overlap was lower than in tumor region pairs.

Using a constant-region primer together with ProtoScript II reverse transcriptase, TCR beta cDNA was made from roughly 500 ng of total RNA. A slightly modified ARM-PCR protocol with three nested multiplex PCR rounds produced these TCR beta libraries. TRBV1-TRBV30 forward primers and a C-beta reverse primer were used in the first two PCR rounds, which each ran for nine to ten cycles. MiXCR, run by TCRdb on the multiplex PCR reads, gives a single entry per CDR3 protein. This table holds some 55,000 distinct CDR3 sequences, 60% to 75% found once. The germline V gene encodes CDR1 MDHEN and CDR2 SYDVKM. The CDR3 spans 14 residues.

The rearrangement joins TRBV28 to TRBJ2-1; weak D call: TRBD2 (5 bases). Sequenced sample: liver tumor tissue from sampling region 2. Subset meaning: tumor region T2, inferior pole. This TCR came from a man aged 35 to 55 with primary liver carcinoma and hepatitis B virus infection. CDR3 nucleotide sequence: TGTGCCAGCGGAGGCCGGACGGTGTACAATGAGCAGTCCTTC. It is translated as CASGGRTVYNEQSF.